The 10 T cell receptor beta chains reported below all come from one sample, sequenced in a study of tumor and adjacent non-tumor tissue in lung cancer. No cell sorting was done before RNA was extracted from the tissue. This non-tumor lung sample came from over 3 cm beyond the tumor edge. A modified ARM-PCR protocol with three rounds of nested PCR amplified TCRbeta. From the multiplex PCR reads, TCRdb called clonotypes with MiXCR, one entry per CDR3 protein. Among about 100,000 distinct CDR3 sequences listed, more than 55% were seen once. Material for sequencing was distant non-tumor lung tissue. The receptors were gathered from a man aged 25-45 years with non-small cell lung cancer.

As regards this clonotype: A much larger clonotype is one base distant, so this may be a read error. This CDR3 reads CAISGTVNWGYTF. As DNA, the CDR3 is TGTGCCATCAGTGGGACGGTAAATTGGGGCTACACCTTC. V and J are TRBV10-3 and TRBJ1-2; unclear D gene. Germline loops: CDR1 ENHRY, CDR2 SYGVKD. This CDR3 region has 13 residues. Trimming took 4 bases from V and 8 from J, leaving 14 bases between them.

Comment on this clonotype: Since the CDR3 does not end with the conserved phenylalanine or tryptophan, this likely comes from a read error. The rearrangement uses TRBV6-5 and TRBJ1-1; perhaps TRBD1 as D (5 bases). With 6 bases removed from V and 3 bases from J, the gap between germline ends came to 14 bases. CDR3 length: 14 residues. Per the germline V gene, CDR1 is MNHEY and CDR2 is SVGAGI. The CDR3 coding sequence is TGTGCCAGCAGATACAGGTTGGGGGACACTGAAGCTTTCTTA. This sequence encodes CASRYRLGDTEAFL.

Regarding this clonotype: Sequence at one end of the junction differs from germline and may be a read error. This rearrangement joins TRBV25-1 to TRBJ2-2; 7 bases are a match to TRBD1. The CDR3 is 14 amino acids. The germline gives CDR1 MGHDK, CDR2 SYGVNS. This chain's CDR3 is CDSSPDRDTGELFF. The DNA of the CDR3 is TGTGACAGCAGTCCCGACAGGGACACCGGGGAGCTGTTTTTC.

This clonotype came up many times. The genes are TRBV10-2 and TRBJ2-5; maybe TRBD1 (6 bases). The germline V and J ends were trimmed by 10 bases and 5 bases, with 17 bases remaining between them. CDR3 length: 13 residues. Germline assignment: CDR1 WSHSY and CDR2 SAAADI. The DNA for the CDR3 is TGCGCCACAGGGGTGCTAGTTCGGGAGACCCAGTACTTC. Its protein product is CATGVLVRETQYF.

This clonotype was counted between two and nine times. This could be a read error, since a much larger clone is one nucleotide away. The CDR3 sequence is CASCGLRGSGSPRELFF. The CDR3 DNA reads as TGTGCCAGCTGCGGCCTCCGGGGTAGCGGGAGTCCGCGGGAGCTGTTTTTT. This chain joins TRBV12-3 or TRBV12-4 and TRBJ2-2; 9 bases are shared with TRBD2. The V gene end was trimmed by 8 bases and the J gene end by 9 bases; junction bases not matched to a gene: 19. This CDR3 has 17 residues.

Regarding this clonotype: An end of the junction differs from the germline gene, which may be a read error. This chain connects TRBV4-1 to TRBJ2-1; possible D gene TRBD1, 5 bases. Germline CDR1 is MGHRA and CDR2 is YSYEKL. The CDR3 sequence is 13 residues long. The CDR3 nucleotides read TGCGCCAACAGCCAAGGGGCTATAAATGAGCAGTTCTTC. Its protein is CANSQGAINEQFF.

On this clonotype: This may arise from a read error, as a much more abundant clone is one base away. The chain carries TRBV24-1 and TRBJ2-1; 8 bases line up with TRBD1. This CDR3 has 14 residues. In germline, CDR1 is KGHDR, CDR2 SFDVKD. CDR3 residues: CATSDPGQANELFF. The CDR3 DNA reads as TGTGCCACCAGTGATCCGGGACAGGCCAATGAGCTGTTCTTC.

This clonotype was observed a few times. At one boundary the junction diverges from the germline segment, which might be a read error. This chain joins TRBV11-2 and TRBJ2-1; D remains ambiguous. The CDR3 runs 11 residues. Germline assignment: CDR1 SGHAT and CDR2 FQNNGV. The CDR3 protein is CAISPNNKQFF. The CDR3 region has the DNA TGTGCCATCAGCCCCAACAATAAGCAGTTCTTC. Full variable domain (remainder filled in from reference TRBV11-2 and TRBJ2-1): EAGVAQSPRYKIIEKRQSVAFWCNPISGHATLYWYQQILGQGPKLLIQFQNNGVVDDSQLPKDRFSAERLKGVDSTLKIQPAKLEDSAVYLCAISPNNKQFFGPGTRLTVL.

Notes on this clonotype: This CDR3 is missing its conserved last phenylalanine or tryptophan, likely due to a read error. The DNA is left out, because the CDR3 cannot be placed on it with certainty; the CDR3 is given as TCRdb lists it. The rearrangement joins TRBV20-1 to TRBJ2-1. Germline CDR1 reads DFQATT; CDR2 reads SNEGSKA (reference sequence). The CDR3 region is 16 residues in length, termini included. This CDR3 reads CNARDVAVVVYNERFY.

The count of this clonotype is one. This chain uses TRBV5-4 with TRBJ2-2; tentatively, D is TRBD1 or TRBD2 (5 bases each). The CDR3 consists of 16 residues. Germline CDR1 and CDR2: SGHNT and YYREEE (reference sequence). Trimming stripped 6 bases from V and 2 bases from J, with 17 bases between. The CDR3 nucleotides are TGTGCCAGCAACCCCACCGGGGCACGCAACACCGGGGAGCTGTTTTTT. Translation gives CASNPTGARNTGELFF.